The 24 T cell receptor beta chains in this list originate from one sample, sequenced in a study of T cells after yellow fever vaccination. A single record per CDR3 protein comes from TCRdb applying MiXCR to the 5' RACE reads. The table lists approximately 120,000 distinct CDR3 sequences, about 8.2% of them singletons. The sample was CD8+ T cells sorted from PBMCs, taken on the day of the yellow fever booster vaccination. These receptors originate from a man younger than 35 who received the YFV17D yellow fever vaccine.

The chain recombines TRBV6-2 or TRBV6-3 with TRBJ2-1; maybe TRBD2 (5 bases). The CDR3 has 14 residues. The V end lost 4 bases, the J end lost 0 bases, and 7 bases lay between the germline ends. The germline V gene encodes CDR1 MNHEY and CDR2 SVGEGT. CDR3 in DNA: TGTGCCAGCAGTTTCGACTACTCCTACAATGAGCAGTTCTTC. Its protein is CASSFDYSYNEQFF.

This clonotype has at least ten counts. The chain joins TRBV4-1 to TRBJ2-7, with D perhaps TRBD1 (6 bases). Trimming removed 0 bases from V and 3 bases from J, with 18 bases in between. CDR3 size: 17 residues. Germline V CDR1 and CDR2: MGHRA, YSYEKL. The DNA for the CDR3 is TGCGCCAGCAGCCAAGATGGCAGGGGACCCCGTCTCTACGAGCAGTACTTC. Protein: CASSQDGRGPRLYEQYF.

This chain joins TRBV14 and TRBJ2-5; 9 positions agree with TRBD1. V lost 4 bases, J lost 5 bases, and 8 bases stayed unmatched. Looked up from germline, CDR1 is SGHDN and CDR2 is FVKESK. The CDR3 consists of 15 residues. CDR3 loop: CASSPWTGEKETQYF. The CDR3 nucleotides are TGTGCCAGCAGCCCCTGGACAGGGGAAAAGGAGACCCAGTACTTC.

The genes are TRBV5-1 and TRBJ2-5; D unresolved. The CDR3 is 15 residues long. In germline, CDR1 is SGHRS, CDR2 YFSETQ. V lost 1 base and J 0 bases, leaving 10 bases between the germline ends. The CDR3 DNA is TGCGCCAGCAGCTTGTCTTCGCCGTACCAAGAGACCCAGTACTTC. Its translation: CASSLSSPYQETQYF.

The chain couples TRBV29-1 to TRBJ1-2, with D unresolved. V lost 7 bases, J lost 4 bases, and 13 bases lay in between. Looked up from germline, CDR1 is SQVTM and CDR2 is ANQGSEA. The CDR3 loop spans 12 amino acids. CDR3 region: CSGMDGLYGYTF. CDR3 bases: TGCAGCGGCATGGACGGTCTCTATGGCTACACCTTC.

The V call is TRBV4-2, the J call TRBJ1-1; 7 bases match TRBD1. The CDR3 loop spans 18 amino acids. Trimming cost V 5 bases and J 1 base; bases outside gene matches: 16. Germline-derived CDR1 and CDR2 are LGHNA and YNFKEQ. CDR3 protein: CASSSSSPPGQSNTEAFF. In nucleotides, the CDR3 is TGTGCCAGCAGCTCATCCTCGCCTCCGGGACAGTCGAACACTGAAGCTTTCTTT.

This chain joins TRBV4-1 and TRBJ2-7, with D maybe TRBD2 (6 bases). This CDR3 is 14 amino acids long. V lost 0 bases, J lost 6 bases, and 12 bases lay in between. CDR1 and CDR2 from the germline V gene are MGHRA and YSYEKL. The DNA of the CDR3 is TGCGCCAGCAGCCAAGAAGGACCGCGGGGCGAGCAGTACTTC. This codes for CASSQEGPRGEQYF.

The rearrangement joins TRBV7-2 to TRBJ1-5; tentatively, D is TRBD1 (5 bases). Per the germline V gene, CDR1 is SGHTA and CDR2 is FQGNSA. The length of the CDR3 is 15 residues. The V end lost 1 base, the J end lost 4 bases, and 11 bases lay between the germline ends. As DNA, the CDR3 is TGTGCCAGCAGCTTAGTTCCGGGGCCGAATCAGCCCCAGCATTTT. The encoded protein is CASSLVPGPNQPQHF.

There are a few counts of this clonotype. This chain links TRBV3-2 with TRBJ2-3. TRBV3-2 has pseudogene status. The CDR3 has 15 residues. CDR3 in amino acids: CASSQDKQDTDTQYF. CDR3 bases: TGTGCCAGCAGCCAAGATAAGCAGGACACAGATACGCAGTATTTT.

A few counts support this clonotype. The chain carries TRBV6-2 or TRBV6-3 and TRBJ2-2; tentatively, D is TRBD2 (5 bases). Germline V gives CDR1 MNHEY, CDR2 SVGEGT. Trimming shortened V by 2 bases and J by 4 bases, and 14 bases separated the two germline ends. This CDR3 spans 16 amino acids. This CDR3 is CASSYEREVITGELFF. The CDR3, as DNA: TGTGCCAGCAGTTACGAGAGGGAAGTGATCACCGGGGAGCTGTTTTTT.

This clonotype came up a few times. The chain recombines TRBV10-3 with TRBJ2-3; a possible D gene is TRBD2 (5 bases). This CDR3 contains 15 residues. Trimming cost V 3 bases and J 5 bases, with 15 bases left between them. The V gene's germline CDR1 is ENHRY and CDR2 SYGVKD. Here the CDR3 DNA reads TGTGCCATCAGTGATGTCGGGGAGAGCCTAGATACGCAGTATTTT. This codes for CAISDVGESLDTQYF.

This clonotype occurred many times. The rearrangement uses TRBV20-1 and TRBJ2-5; D not resolved. Germline V gene lookup returns CDR1 DFQATT and CDR2 SNEGSKA (reference sequence). The CDR3 is made up of 14 amino acids. V was cut by 0 bases and J by 1 base, with 9 bases left in between. In DNA, the CDR3 is TGCAGTGCTAGAGACGGCAGGCCCCAAGAGACCCAGTACTTC. It is translated as CSARDGRPQETQYF.

This clonotype was counted ten times or more. This rearrangement joins TRBV20-1 to TRBJ2-7, with D possibly matching TRBD2 (6 bases). Germline CDR1 DFQATT, CDR2 SNEGSKA (reference sequence). The CDR3 consists of 12 residues. Trimming left V 0 bases short and J 3 bases short, with 6 bases between. The CDR3 spells CSAREGGYEQYF. The CDR3 DNA reads as TGCAGTGCTAGAGAGGGAGGCTACGAGCAGTACTTC.

In this sample, this clonotype turned up many times. The V and J genes are TRBV11-2 and TRBJ2-7; D uncertain. The CDR3 runs 11 residues. Trimming removed 5 bases at V and 2 bases at J, with 4 bases between. Germline V gives CDR1 SGHAT, CDR2 FQNNGV. CDR3 DNA sequence: TGTGCCAGCAGCCTCACCTACGAGCAGTACTTC. Translation gives CASSLTYEQYF.

This clonotype was counted a few times. V gene TRBV4-1 combines with J gene TRBJ2-1; 9 nucleotides agree with TRBD2. The germline V gene has CDR1 MGHRA and CDR2 YSYEKL. V dropped 4 bases and J dropped 5; count of bases not matched to a gene: 12. This CDR3 region has 17 residues. DNA for the CDR3: TGCGCCAGCAGCCGCCTGGGCAGCGGGGGGTCCCACAATGAGCAGTTCTTC. Amino acids: CASSRLGSGGSHNEQFF.

This chain uses TRBV12-3 or TRBV12-4 with TRBJ1-2; 9 bases line up with TRBD1. This CDR3 has 15 amino acids. V shed 6 bases and J 2 bases; nucleotides not matched to a gene: 7. CDR3 region: CASRYNRGLNYGYTF. The DNA of the CDR3 is TGTGCCAGCAGATATAACAGGGGGCTGAACTATGGCTACACCTTC.

This clonotype was recorded a few times. This chain connects TRBV5-4 to TRBJ1-2; D is uncertain. The germline V gene encodes CDR1 SGHNT and CDR2 YYREEE (reference sequence). The CDR3 loop spans 11 amino acids. The V end lost 0 bases, the J end lost 7 bases, and 4 bases lay between the germline ends. CDR3 sequence (DNA): TGTGCCAGCAGCTTGGGTTCTGGCTACACCTTC. Protein: CASSLGSGYTF.

A few counts support this clonotype. V and J are TRBV4-1 and TRBJ2-1; D unresolved. Germline CDR1 is MGHRA and CDR2 is YSYEKL. The CDR3 totals 13 residues. The germline V and J ends were trimmed by 3 bases and 6 bases, with 9 bases remaining between them. CDR3 bases: TGCGCCAGCAGCCAGATCGTCTCCAATGAGCAGTTCTTC. This codes for CASSQIVSNEQFF.

This clonotype was recorded a few times. The chain couples TRBV27 to TRBJ1-2, with D possibly being TRBD1 (6 bases). CDR1 is MNHEY and CDR2 is SMNVEV in the germline V gene (reference sequence). The CDR3 runs 13 residues. The V end lost 6 bases, the J end lost 7 bases, and 15 bases lay between the germline ends. In DNA form, the CDR3 reads TGTGCCAGCAGCACACAGGGCTGGGCTGGCTACACCTTC. Translating it yields CASSTQGWAGYTF.

This clonotype appeared many times. The genes are TRBV20-1 and TRBJ1-1, with D possibly TRBD1 on 6 matching bases. CDR1 is DFQATT and CDR2 is SNEGSKA in the germline V gene (reference sequence). Trimming left V 5 bases short and J 1 base short, with 17 bases between. The CDR3 has 15 residues. The CDR3 reads CSAWSSGHPNTEAFF. DNA of the CDR3: TGCAGTGCTTGGTCCTCGGGACACCCGAACACTGAAGCTTTCTTT.

In its sample, this clonotype was seen many times. This sequence joins TRBV4-1 and TRBJ2-3; D not resolved. The length of the CDR3 is 12 residues. Germline V gives CDR1 MGHRA, CDR2 YSYEKL. V was clipped by 2 bases and J by 3 bases, with 3 bases between them. For the CDR3, the DNA is TGCGCCAGCAGCCAACTAACAGATACGCAGTATTTT. Its translation is CASSQLTDTQYF.

On this clonotype: An end of the junction differs from the germline gene, which may be a read error. This chain joins TRBV10-3 and TRBJ2-1; 7 nucleotides line up with TRBD2. This CDR3 has 16 residues. CDR1 ENHRY and CDR2 SYGVKD come from the germline V gene. CDR3 coding DNA: TGTGCGATCAGGCCGTCCGGGCGGGGGACCATCAATGAGCAGTTCTTC. Residues: CAIRPSGRGTINEQFF.

The V and J genes are TRBV27 and TRBJ2-1; the D gene is possibly TRBD1 (6 bases). Germline V gives CDR1 MNHEY, CDR2 SMNVEV (reference sequence). There are 15 residues in the CDR3. V was cut by 8 bases and J by 6 bases, with 20 bases left in between. CDR3 amino acids: CASPIYGVQGNEQFF. The CDR3 DNA is TGTGCCAGCCCCATTTACGGTGTACAGGGCAATGAGCAGTTCTTC.

This clonotype was counted many times. The chain employs TRBV5-1 and TRBJ2-2; D is ambiguous. The V and J ends lost 4 bases and 0 bases respectively, with 10 bases between them. Looked up from germline, CDR1 is SGHRS and CDR2 is YFSETQ. This CDR3 region has 15 residues. CDR3 sequence (DNA): TGCGCCAGCAGCCTTGACCGAACGAACACCGGGGAGCTGTTTTTT. Translating it yields CASSLDRTNTGELFF.